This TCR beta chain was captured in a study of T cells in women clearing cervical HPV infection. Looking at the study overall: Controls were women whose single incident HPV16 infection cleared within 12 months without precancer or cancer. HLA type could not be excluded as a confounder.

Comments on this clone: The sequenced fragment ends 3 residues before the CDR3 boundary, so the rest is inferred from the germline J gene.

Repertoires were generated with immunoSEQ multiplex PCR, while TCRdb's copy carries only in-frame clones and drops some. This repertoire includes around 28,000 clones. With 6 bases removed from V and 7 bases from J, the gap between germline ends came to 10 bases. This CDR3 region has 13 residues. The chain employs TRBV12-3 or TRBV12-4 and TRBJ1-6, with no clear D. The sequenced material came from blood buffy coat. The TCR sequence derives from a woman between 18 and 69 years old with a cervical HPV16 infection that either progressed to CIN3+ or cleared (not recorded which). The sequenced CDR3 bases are TGTGCCAGCAGAGCTACGGGGAATTCACCC. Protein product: CASRATGNSP. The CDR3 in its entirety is CASRATGNSPLHF.